This T cell receptor (beta chain) was captured by sequencing in a study of blood T cell repertoires in COVID-19. The length of the CDR3 is 13 residues. The germline CDR1 and CDR2 sequences are MGHRA and YSYEKL. V shed 3 bases and J shed 2 bases, with 7 bases lying between them. Sequenced by immunoSEQ multiplex PCR; TCRdb stores in-frame clones only, minus some. The sample has about 53,000 clones; 87% are singletons. This clone was picked up one time. The receptor comes from a man aged 45 to 65 with acute or convalescent COVID-19. J is TRBJ1-2 and V is TRBV4-1; D unresolved. The sample was peripheral blood. The CDR3 DNA reads TGCGCCAGCAGCCAGCAGTACAACTATGGCTACACCTTC. This sequence encodes CASSQQYNYGYTF.